The clone carrying this T cell receptor (beta chain) was found a few times. Compared with germline, one end of the junction differs, possibly owing to a read error. This CDR3 has 14 residues. Germline V gives CDR1 LNHDA, CDR2 SQIVND (reference sequence). This sample was included in a study of T cells in Graves' hyperthyroidism and ophthalmopathy. Using RNA transcripts as the source, TCR beta CDR3 regions were amplified. The TCR CDR3 was amplified in a first-round RT-PCR using the HTBI primer set. TCRdb processed the multiplex PCR reads anew with MiXCR; each CDR3 protein has one entry. The sample has hundreds of thousands of distinct CDR3 sequences, roughly 14% seen once.

Sequences were obtained from blood. The genes are TRBV19 and TRBJ1-5, with a possible D match to TRBD1 (5 bases). This TCR was sampled from a woman between 35 and 50 years old with Graves' ophthalmopathy. In nucleotides, the CDR3 is TGTGCCAGTAGTACCACCGGGGGGAATCAGCTCCAGCATTTT. Its translation: CASSTTGGNQLQHF.